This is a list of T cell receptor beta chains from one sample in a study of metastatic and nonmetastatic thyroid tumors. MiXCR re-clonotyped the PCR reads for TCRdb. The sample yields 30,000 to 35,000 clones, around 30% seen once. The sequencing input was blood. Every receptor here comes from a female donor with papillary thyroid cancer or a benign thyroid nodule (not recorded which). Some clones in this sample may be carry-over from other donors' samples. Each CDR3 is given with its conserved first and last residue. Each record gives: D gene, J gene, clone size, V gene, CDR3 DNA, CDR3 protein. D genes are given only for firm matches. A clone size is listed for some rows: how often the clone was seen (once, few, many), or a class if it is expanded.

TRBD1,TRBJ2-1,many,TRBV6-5,TGTGCCAGCAGTTTCACGACAGGGGGCGCTTACAATGAGCAGTTCTTC,CASSFTTGGAYNEQFF
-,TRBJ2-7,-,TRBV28,TGTGCCAGCAGTTTGGAGCGACCGAACGACGAGCAGGACTTC,CASSLERPNDEQDF
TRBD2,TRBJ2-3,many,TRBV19,TGTGCCAGTCGGGCGGGAGGCTTCACAGATACGCAGTATTTT,CASRAGGFTDTQYF
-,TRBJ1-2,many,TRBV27,TGTGCCAGCAGTCAAAACAGGGATTCGTATGGCTACACCTTC,CASSQNRDSYGYTF
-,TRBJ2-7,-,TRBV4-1,TGCGCCAGCAGCCAAGTGACCACCTACGAGCAGTACTTC,CASSQVTTYEQYF
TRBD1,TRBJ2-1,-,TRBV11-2,TGTGCCAGCATCTTCGGGGACAGGGTGCTCGGTGAGCAGTTCTTC,CASIFGDRVLGEQFF
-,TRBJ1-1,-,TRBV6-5,TGTGCCAGCAGTTACTCCCAGACTCGGACTGAAGCTTTCTTT,CASSYSQTRTEAFF
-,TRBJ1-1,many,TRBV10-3,TGTGCCATCAAAGACCGCAACACTGAAGCTTTCTTT,CAIKDRNTEAFF
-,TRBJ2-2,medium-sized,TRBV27,TGTGCCAGCAGACGGAAGTACACCGGGGAGCTGTTTTTT,CASRRKYTGELFF
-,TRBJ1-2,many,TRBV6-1,TGTGCCAGCAGTGTCGGCAGGGCCTATGGCTACACCTTC,CASSVGRAYGYTF
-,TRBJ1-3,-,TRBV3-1,TGTGCCAGCATCCAAGATCAGGGAAGGACTGGAAACACCATATATTTT,CASIQDQGRTGNTIYF
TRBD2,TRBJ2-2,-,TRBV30,TGTGCCTGGAATGTAGCGGGAGCCCACGGGGAGCTGTTTTTT,CAWNVAGAHGELFF
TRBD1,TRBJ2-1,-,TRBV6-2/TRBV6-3,TGTGCCAGCAGACTTACAGGGGGGTCTTACAATGAGCAGTTCTTC,CASRLTGGSYNEQFF
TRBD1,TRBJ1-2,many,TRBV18,TGTGCCAGCTCAGACGAAACAGGGGGTACGGGCTATGGCTACACCTTC,CASSDETGGTGYGYTF
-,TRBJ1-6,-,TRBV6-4,TGTGCCAGCAGTGTTGGAGGGTCCAATTCACCCCTCCACTTT,CASSVGGSNSPLHF
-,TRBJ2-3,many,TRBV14,TGTGCCAGCAGCCAAGCACACAATACGCAGTATTTT,CASSQAHNTQYF
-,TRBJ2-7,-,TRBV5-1,TGCGCCAGCAGCTTGGAAGTGGGTTCCTACGAGCAGTACTTC,CASSLEVGSYEQYF
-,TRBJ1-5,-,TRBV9,TGTGCCAGCAGCCTGGAGGGAGTCTATCAGACCCAGCATTTT,CASSLEGVYQTQHF
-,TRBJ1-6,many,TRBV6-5,TGTGCCAGCAGTTACCGGACAGTTTATAATTCACCCCTCCACTTT,CASSYRTVYNSPLHF
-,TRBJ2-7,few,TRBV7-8,TGTGCCATCAGCTTAGGGACCCTCGAGCAGTACTTC,CAISLGTLEQYF
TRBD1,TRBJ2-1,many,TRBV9,TGTGCCAGCAGCGAGGGGGAGGGGACAGGGATTGATGAGCAGTTCTTC,CASSEGEGTGIDEQFF
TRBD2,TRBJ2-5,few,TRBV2,TGTGCCAGCAGTTCCCTATTAGCGGGAATTCAAGAGACCCAGTACTTC,CASSSLLAGIQETQYF
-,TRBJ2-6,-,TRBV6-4,TGTGCAAGAAGTGACAACTCTGGGGCCAACGTCATGACTTTC,CARSDNSGANVMTF
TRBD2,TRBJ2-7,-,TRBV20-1,TGCAGTGCTAGTAAACCGGGACTAGCGGGAGAAAGTATATCCTACGAGCAGTACTTC,CSASKPGLAGESISYEQYF
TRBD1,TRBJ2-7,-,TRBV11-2,TGTGCCAGCAGCTTTCTGGGACAGGGGGCGGGCGAGCAGTACTTC,CASSFLGQGAGEQYF
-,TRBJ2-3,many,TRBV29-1,TGCAGCGCCCCGTGGGGAGATACGCAGTATTTT,CSAPWGDTQYF
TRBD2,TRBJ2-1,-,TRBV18,TGTGCCAGCTCACCCGGACTAGCGGGAATCAATGAGCAGTTCTTC,CASSPGLAGINEQFF
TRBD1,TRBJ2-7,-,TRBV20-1,TGCAGTGCTCCTGCCGGGGACAGGGGGCAGGACGAGCAGTACTTC,CSAPAGDRGQDEQYF
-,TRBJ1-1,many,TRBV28,TGTGCCAGCAGTTTTCCCCAGGGGTGGAGCACTGAAGCTTTCTTT,CASSFPQGWSTEAFF
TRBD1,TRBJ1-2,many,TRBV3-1,TGTGCCAGCAGCCCATTCGAGGGACAGGGGAGATTTGGCTACACCTTC,CASSPFEGQGRFGYTF
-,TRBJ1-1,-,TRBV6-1,TGTGCCAGCAGAGAAAAGGAGTACACTGAAGCTTTCTTT,CASREKEYTEAFF
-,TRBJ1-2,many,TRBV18,TGTGCCAGCTCACCTGGCAGGGAGGGCTACACCTTC,CASSPGREGYTF
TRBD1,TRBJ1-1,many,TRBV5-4,TGTGCCAGCAGCTTACAGGGGGCTGGGACTGAAGCTTTCTTT,CASSLQGAGTEAFF
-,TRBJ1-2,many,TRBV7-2,TGTGCCAGCAGCTTATCCGACTATGGCTACACCTTC,CASSLSDYGYTF
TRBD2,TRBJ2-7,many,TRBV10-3,TGTGCCATCGACGCGGGAGGGCCGGCCGAGCAGTACTTC,CAIDAGGPAEQYF
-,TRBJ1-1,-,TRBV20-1,TGCAGTGCTAGAGGGGCAGGGGTCAATGAAGCTTTCTTT,CSARGAGVNEAFF
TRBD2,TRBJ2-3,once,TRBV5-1,TGCGCCAGCAGCACGGGACTATCAGGTACAGATACGCAGTATTTT,CASSTGLSGTDTQYF
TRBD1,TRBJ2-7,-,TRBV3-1,TGTGCCAACAGCCCCTGGGACAGGCGAGAGTACGAGCAGTACTTC,CANSPWDRREYEQYF
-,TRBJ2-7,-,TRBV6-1,TGTGCCAGCAGTTTGACAGTTAGGCCCTACGAGCAGTACTTC,CASSLTVRPYEQYF
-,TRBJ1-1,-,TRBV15,TGTGCCACCAGCCGAGATTCGGCAGGCCCTGAAACTTTCTTT,CATSRDSAGPETFF
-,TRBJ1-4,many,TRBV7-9,TGTGCCAGCAGCTTAAAGGGCAGGGGCCCAGGGGCAAATGAAAAACTGTTTTTT,CASSLKGRGPGANEKLFF